This T cell receptor beta chain came from a study of T-cell reconstitution after alpha-beta-depleted transplantation in children. Preparing the TCRbeta library involved the use of unique molecular identifiers. TCRdb reprocessed the PCR reads with MiXCR, giving one entry per CDR3 protein. Of approximately 200,000 distinct CDR3 sequences detected, about 14% appear once; the ten largest clones hold 13%. The sample here was PBMCs from the stem cell graft donor, taken from the stem cell graft. The receptor comes from a human donor who donated a stem cell graft to a child with acute lymphoblastic leukemia.

CDR3 sequence: CASSQTGGYSYEQYF. Written as DNA, the CDR3 is TGTGCCAGCAGCCAGACAGGGGGCTACTCCTACGAGCAGTACTTC. The V and J genes are TRBV7-9 and TRBJ2-7, with 10 bases that match TRBD1. After removal of 5 bases from V and 0 bases from J, the junction contained 4 bases not matched to a gene. The CDR3 has 15 residues. Per germline, CDR1 SEHNR and CDR2 FQNEAQ (reference sequence).